This T cell receptor (beta chain) is from a study of radiotherapy plus CTLA-4 blockade in lung cancer. The overall study: Objective responses occurred in around 18% of patients; about 34% had disease control.

Notes on the study in general: Radiotherapy with ipilimumab was followed by blood expansion of tumor-derived clones. Early clonal dynamics of blood T cells, together with interferon-beta, were reported as the best response predictor.

Alongside CTLA-4 blockade with ipilimumab, patients with chemo-refractory metastatic non-small-cell lung cancer received focal radiation. Worth noting for this clone: The target antigen is unknown. Other DNA sequences within the sample encode an identical CDR3.

The ends were cut back, 0 bases at V and 3 bases at J, with 9 bases in the middle. The CDR3 is 14 amino acids. In germline, CDR1 is SGHRS, CDR2 YFSETQ. Here immunoSEQ multiplex PCR was the method, and the copy in TCRdb shows in-frame clones only, minus some. The data contain 95,000 to 150,000 clones, about 90% of them seen just once; the ten biggest clones take up 5.5% to 7%. The receptor comes from a human donor with non-small cell lung cancer that progressed on radiotherapy plus ipilimumab. Here the sequenced sample was peripheral blood, taken from a patient treated with radiotherapy plus ipilimumab. The genes are TRBV5-1 and TRBJ1-2; D is possibly TRBD1 (5 bases). The CDR3 region is CASSLAGTDYGYTF. The CDR3 nucleotides are TGCGCCAGCAGCTTGGCTGGGACGGACTATGGCTACACCTTC. Together with reference TRBV5-1 and TRBJ1-2, the CDR3 gives the full variable domain: KAGVTQTPRYLIKTRGQQVTLSCSPISGHRSVSWYQQTPGQGLQFLFEYFSETQRNKGNFPGRFSGRQFSNSRSEMNVSTLELGDSALYLCASSLAGTDYGYTFGSGTRLTVV.